Sequencing of this T cell receptor beta chain was carried out in a study of graft-versus-host responses after intestinal transplantation. Whole-study context: In this cohort, recipients had multivisceral, liver-intestinal, or isolated intestinal transplants. Uniformly, recipients were administered anti-thymocyte globulin induction with subsequent tacrolimus and steroids for roughly three years.

Sequencing was performed with immunoSEQ multiplex PCR; in TCRdb, only in-frame clones are kept and a portion is missing. Altogether 35,000 to 40,000 clones are present, over 85% being singletons, with the ten largest covering 0.65% to 0.95%. As concerns this clone: Its antigen is still unknown.

General study results and limits: Levels of circulating GvH clones at their peak were associated with early post-transplant HvG declines. GvH clones detected in recipient marrow included some appearing first in ileum or blood.

The source was PBMCs, collected 16 days after intestinal transplant. The source of this sequence is a human patient who received an intestinal transplant, so some T cells may come from the graft donor.

As DNA, the CDR3 is TGTGCCAGCAGTGTCCGACAGGGGACCTATGGCTACACCTTC. As protein: CASSVRQGTYGYTF. The rearrangement uses TRBV28 and TRBJ1-2; 8 bases are a match to TRBD1. V gave up 5 bases and J gave up 4 bases; unmatched junction bases: 6. The CDR3 has 14 amino acids. The germline gives CDR1 MDHEN, CDR2 SYDVKM.